The clone carrying this T cell receptor (beta chain) came up a few times. Its matching antigen is unknown. The sample is drawn from a study of T cell repertoires in cytomegalovirus infection. At the level of the study: Signatures in public TCR beta sequences pointed to both CMV infection and matching HLA type.

Study results and limitations: The ex vivo response was dominated by HLA-C-restricted CMV-specific TCR beta clonotypes.

TCRdb analysed the reads with MiXCR anew, one entry per CDR3 protein. The data contain fewer than 250,000 distinct CDR3 sequences, approximately 13% of them singletons. CDR3 length equals 15 residues. CDR1 and CDR2 from the germline V gene are SNHLY and FYNNEI. Trimming removed 1 base from V and 4 bases from J, with 13 bases in between. This clonotype originated in a human donor in good health (CMV status not recorded). Some clones in this sample may be carry-over from other donors' samples. Source material: PBMCs. V gene TRBV2 combines with J gene TRBJ1-2; no clear D gene. The CDR3 sequence: CASSEGARSSYGYTF. The CDR3 DNA reads TGTGCCAGCAGTGAAGGGGCCCGCTCTAGCTATGGCTACACCTTC.